These T cell receptor beta chains were read from a single sample in a study of blood T cell repertoires in COVID-19. Assay used: immunoSEQ multiplex PCR; TCRdb lists only in-frame clones, some missing. Altogether 300,000 to 350,000 clones are present, around 89% being singletons, with the ten largest covering around 4.5%. The sequenced sample consisted of PBMCs or T cells enriched from blood (not recorded which). The receptors derive from a woman aged 18-35 years with acute COVID-19. Each CDR3 is given with its conserved first and last residue. The order of the fields is V gene, D gene, clone size, J gene, CDR3 protein, CDR3 DNA. A D gene is named only where the DNA matches it firmly. The size of a clone is reported for some rows only, either as once, few or many, or as a class for expanded clones.

>TRBV5-1|TRBD1|-|TRBJ1-1
CASSVSTGGLGEAFF
TGCGCCAGCAGCGTTTCGACAGGGGGCCTTGGTGAAGCTTTCTTT
>TRBV24-1|-|-|TRBJ2-1
CATSDPDSPLGYNEQFF
TGTGCCACCAGTGACCCTGACTCCCCGCTTGGTTACAATGAGCAGTTCTTC
>TRBV19|TRBD1|once|TRBJ1-4
CASTPPTGGREKLFF
TGTGCCAGTACCCCACCGACAGGGGGTCGGGAAAAACTGTTTTTT
>TRBV29-1|-|-|TRBJ1-1
CSVQMNTEAFF
TGCAGCGTACAGATGAACACTGAAGCTTTCTTT
>TRBV30|-|-|TRBJ2-7
CAWSPRFPSNEQYF
TGTGCCTGGAGTCCTCGGTTTCCCTCCAACGAGCAGTACTTC
>TRBV7-9|TRBD1|-|TRBJ1-2
CASSSGRTGRRGYTF
TGTGCCAGCAGCTCGGGTAGGACAGGGCGGCGTGGCTACACCTTC
>TRBV7-6|-|-|TRBJ2-1
CASSLVPGVGAHEQFF
TGTGCCAGCAGCTTAGTTCCGGGAGTAGGGGCCCATGAGCAGTTCTTC
>TRBV18|TRBD1|few|TRBJ1-2
CASSREGLRDRLGYTF
TGTGCCAGCTCACGCGAAGGACTCCGGGACAGACTTGGCTACACCTTC
>TRBV6-5|-|-|TRBJ1-1
CASTTSNTEAFF
TGTGCCAGCACCACTTCTAACACTGAAGCTTTCTTT
>TRBV2|-|-|TRBJ2-1
CASSANRGGNEQFF
TGTGCCAGCAGTGCCAACAGGGGAGGCAATGAGCAGTTCTTC